This TCR beta chain was sequenced for a study of cytomegalovirus exposure and HLA in healthy donors. There are a few counts of this clone. Germline V gene data show CDR1 as MNHNS and CDR2 as SASEGT. The V end was cut by 2 bases, the J end by 2 bases, with 13 bases between. This CDR3 spans 15 amino acids. The primer mix had 60 Vbeta and 13 Jbeta primers. This table comes from immunoSEQ multiplex PCR, and its TCRdb copy is limited to in-frame clones, with some not included. The sample includes approximately 150,000 clones, 60% to 80% of them seen just once. This receptor was identified in a man aged 18 to 35 in good health and CMV-seropositive. The sequencing sample was made of PBMCs. The rearrangement joins TRBV6-1 to TRBJ2-7, with a weak D call TRBD2 (6 bases). The CDR3 is CASSESPGEAYEQYF. The CDR3 DNA reads as TGTGCCAGCAGTGAAAGTCCGGGGGAAGCCTACGAGCAGTACTTC.